Listed here is a single T cell receptor (beta chain). The antigen is undetermined. This sample was included in a study of OX40 agonist ivuxolimab in advanced cancers. Study-wide findings and caveats: Nonresponders included some who also had low normalized T-cell clonal expansion. Relative to CD4+ cells, CD8+ T cells on average had more expanded clones.

The CDR3 sequence is 15 residues long. Germline V gene sequence: CDR1 SGHTA, CDR2 FQGNSA. V lost 8 bases, J lost 5 bases, and 18 bases lay in between. TCRdb's copy holds only in-frame clones and misses some; the assay was immunoSEQ multiplex PCR. The sample lists about 73,000 clones, 80% to 90% occurring once. On cycle 4 day 1 and cycle 7 day 1, as well as at baseline, blood was sampled. The source was CD4+ or CD8+ T cells sorted from blood, collected in a trial of the OX40 agonist ivuxolimab. The sequence was collected from an adult with an advanced solid tumor such as melanoma, head and neck, liver or kidney cancer. The chain couples TRBV7-2 to TRBJ2-2; the D is unclear. The DNA for the CDR3 is TGTGCCAGCGGAGTTTTACAAGTTAGGACCGGGGAGCTGTTTTTT. Protein: CASGVLQVRTGELFF.